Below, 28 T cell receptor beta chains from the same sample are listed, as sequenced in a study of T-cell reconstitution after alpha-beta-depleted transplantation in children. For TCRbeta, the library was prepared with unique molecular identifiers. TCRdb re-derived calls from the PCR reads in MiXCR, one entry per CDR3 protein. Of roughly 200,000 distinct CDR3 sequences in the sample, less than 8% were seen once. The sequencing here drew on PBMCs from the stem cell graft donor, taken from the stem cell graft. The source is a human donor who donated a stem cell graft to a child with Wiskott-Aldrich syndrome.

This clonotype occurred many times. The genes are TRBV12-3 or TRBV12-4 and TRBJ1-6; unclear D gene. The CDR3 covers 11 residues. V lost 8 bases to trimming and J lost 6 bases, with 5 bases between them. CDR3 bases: TGTGCCAGCGGGTCTAATTCACCCCTCCACTTT. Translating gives CASGSNSPLHF.

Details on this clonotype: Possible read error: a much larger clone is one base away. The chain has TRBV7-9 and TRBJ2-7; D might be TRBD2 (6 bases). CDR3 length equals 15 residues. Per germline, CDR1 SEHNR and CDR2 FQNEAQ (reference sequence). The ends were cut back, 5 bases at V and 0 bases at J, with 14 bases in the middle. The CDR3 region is CASSKDGGISYEQYF. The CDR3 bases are TGTGCCAGCAGCAAAGACGGGGGAATCTCCTACGAGCAGTACTTC. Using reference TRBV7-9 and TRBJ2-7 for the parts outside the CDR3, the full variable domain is DTGVSQNPRHKITKRGQNVTFRCDPISEHNRLYWYRQTLGQGPEFLTYFQNEAQLEKSRLLSDRFSAERPKGSFSTLEIQRTEQGDSAMYLCASSKDGGISYEQYFGPGTRLTVT.

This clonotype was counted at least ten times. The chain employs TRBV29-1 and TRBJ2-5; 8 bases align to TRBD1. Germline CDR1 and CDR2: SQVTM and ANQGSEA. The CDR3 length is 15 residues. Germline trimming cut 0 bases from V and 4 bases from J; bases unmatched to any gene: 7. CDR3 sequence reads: CSVEDLQGAGETQYF. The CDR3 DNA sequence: TGCAGCGTTGAAGATCTTCAGGGGGCTGGAGAGACCCAGTACTTC.

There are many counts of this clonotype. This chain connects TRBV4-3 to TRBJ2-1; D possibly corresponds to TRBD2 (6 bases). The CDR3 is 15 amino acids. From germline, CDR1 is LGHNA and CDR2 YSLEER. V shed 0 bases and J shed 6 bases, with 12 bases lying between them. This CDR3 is CASSQELAQPNEQFF. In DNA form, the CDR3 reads TGCGCCAGCAGCCAAGAACTAGCCCAGCCCAATGAGCAGTTCTTC.

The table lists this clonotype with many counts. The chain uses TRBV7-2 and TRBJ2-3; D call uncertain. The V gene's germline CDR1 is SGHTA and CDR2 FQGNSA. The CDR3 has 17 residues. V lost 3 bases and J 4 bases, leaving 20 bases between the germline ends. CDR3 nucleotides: TGTGCCAGCAGCTTTAGTGGAGCTTCCAAAGGAGCAGATACGCAGTATTTT. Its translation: CASSFSGASKGADTQYF.

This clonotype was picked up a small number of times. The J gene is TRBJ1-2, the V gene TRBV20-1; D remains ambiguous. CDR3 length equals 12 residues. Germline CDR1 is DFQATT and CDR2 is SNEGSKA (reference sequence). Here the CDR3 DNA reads TGCAGGTCGCGTCCTCCGCAAGAAGGCTACACCTTC. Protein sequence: CRSRPPQEGYTF.

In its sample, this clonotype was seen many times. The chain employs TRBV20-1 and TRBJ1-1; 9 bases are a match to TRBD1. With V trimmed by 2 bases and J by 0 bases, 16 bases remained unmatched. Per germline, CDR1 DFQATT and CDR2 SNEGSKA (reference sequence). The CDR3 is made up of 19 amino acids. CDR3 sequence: CSARNWDRDKPLMNTEAFF. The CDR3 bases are TGCAGTGCTAGAAATTGGGACAGGGACAAACCGCTCATGAACACTGAAGCTTTCTTT.

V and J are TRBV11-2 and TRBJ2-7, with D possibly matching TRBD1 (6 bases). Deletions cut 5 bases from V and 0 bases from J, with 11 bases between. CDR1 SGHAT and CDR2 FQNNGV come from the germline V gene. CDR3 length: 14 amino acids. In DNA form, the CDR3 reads TGTGCCAGCAGCCTCGAACAGGGCTCCTACGAGCAGTACTTC. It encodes CASSLEQGSYEQYF.

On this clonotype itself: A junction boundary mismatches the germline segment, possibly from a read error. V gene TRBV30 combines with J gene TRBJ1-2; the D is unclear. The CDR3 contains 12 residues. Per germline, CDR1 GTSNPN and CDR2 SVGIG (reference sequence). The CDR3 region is CARRGRIYGYTF. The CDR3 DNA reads TGTGCCCGGAGAGGGAGGATCTATGGCTACACCTTC. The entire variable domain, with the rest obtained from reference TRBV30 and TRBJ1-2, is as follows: SQTIHQWPATLVQPVGSPLSLECTVEGTSNPNLYWYRQAAGRGLQLLFYSVGIGQISSEVPQNLSASRPQDRQFILSSKKLLLSDSGFYLCARRGRIYGYTFGSGTRLTVV.

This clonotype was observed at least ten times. CDR3 protein: CASRDRGASTDTQYF. DNA for the CDR3: TGTGCCAGCAGGGACCGGGGGGCTAGCACAGATACGCAGTATTTT. The chain couples TRBV6-1 to TRBJ2-3; possibly TRBD2 for D (7 bases). CDR1 MNHNS and CDR2 SASEGT come from the germline V gene. There are 15 residues in the CDR3. V was trimmed by 6 bases and J by 0 bases, leaving 13 bases between them.

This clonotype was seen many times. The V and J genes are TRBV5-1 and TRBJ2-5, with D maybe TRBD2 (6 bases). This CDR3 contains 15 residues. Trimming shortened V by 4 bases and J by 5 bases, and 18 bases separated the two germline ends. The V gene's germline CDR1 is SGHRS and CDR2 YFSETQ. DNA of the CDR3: TGCGCCAGCAGCCCGGAGGGGTTCGAGGGGGAGACCCAGTACTTC. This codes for CASSPEGFEGETQYF.

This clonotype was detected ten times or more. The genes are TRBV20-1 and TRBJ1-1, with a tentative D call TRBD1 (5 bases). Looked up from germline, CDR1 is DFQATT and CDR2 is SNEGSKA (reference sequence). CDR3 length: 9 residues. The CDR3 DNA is TGCAGCACAGGCCCTGAAGCTTTCTTT. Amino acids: CSTGPEAFF.

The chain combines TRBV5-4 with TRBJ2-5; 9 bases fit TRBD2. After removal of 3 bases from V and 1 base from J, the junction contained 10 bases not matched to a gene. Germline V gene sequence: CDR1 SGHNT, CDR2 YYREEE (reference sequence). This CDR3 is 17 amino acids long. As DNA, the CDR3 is TGTGCCAGCAGCTCCGCCGGGCGCGGGAGGGTCCAAGAGACCCAGTACTTC. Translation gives CASSSAGRGRVQETQYF.

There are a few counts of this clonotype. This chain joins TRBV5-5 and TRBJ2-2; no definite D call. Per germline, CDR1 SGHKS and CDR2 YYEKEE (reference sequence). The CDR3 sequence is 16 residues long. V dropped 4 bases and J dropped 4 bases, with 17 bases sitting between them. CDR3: CASSQPGRHLTGELFF. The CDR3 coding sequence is TGTGCCAGCAGCCAACCAGGACGACACCTCACCGGGGAGCTGTTTTTT.

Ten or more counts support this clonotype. This CDR3 reads CATKSGYPNTGELFF. The CDR3 coding sequence is TGTGCCACCAAAAGCGGGTATCCTAACACCGGGGAGCTGTTTTTT. The V and J genes are TRBV24-1 and TRBJ2-2, with TRBD2 as a possible D gene (6 bases). The ends were cut back, 8 bases at V and 2 bases at J, with 14 bases in the middle. Germline V gives CDR1 KGHDR, CDR2 SFDVKD. This CDR3 is 15 amino acids long.

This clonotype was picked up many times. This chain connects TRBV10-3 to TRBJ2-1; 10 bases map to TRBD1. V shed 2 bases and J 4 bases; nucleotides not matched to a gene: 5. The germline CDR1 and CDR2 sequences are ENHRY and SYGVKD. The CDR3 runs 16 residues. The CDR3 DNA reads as TGTGCCATCAGTGAGCCGACAGGGGGCTTTTACAATGAGCAGTTCTTC. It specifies CAISEPTGGFYNEQFF.

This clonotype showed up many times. The CDR3 protein is CASSPELGPYEQYF. The CDR3 DNA reads as TGTGCCAGCAGCCCGGAACTAGGACCCTACGAGCAGTACTTC. This rearrangement joins TRBV7-6 to TRBJ2-7; tentative D call: TRBD2 (5 bases). This CDR3 is built from 14 residues. V lost 5 bases to trimming and J lost 2 bases, with 13 bases between them. Germline lookup yields CDR1 SGHVS and CDR2 FNYEAQ.

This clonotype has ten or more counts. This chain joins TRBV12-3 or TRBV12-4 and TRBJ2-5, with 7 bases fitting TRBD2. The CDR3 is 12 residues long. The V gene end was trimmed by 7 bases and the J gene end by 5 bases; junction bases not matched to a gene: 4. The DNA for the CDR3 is TGTGCCAGCACCCTGGGGGGGGAGACCCAGTACTTC. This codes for CASTLGGETQYF.

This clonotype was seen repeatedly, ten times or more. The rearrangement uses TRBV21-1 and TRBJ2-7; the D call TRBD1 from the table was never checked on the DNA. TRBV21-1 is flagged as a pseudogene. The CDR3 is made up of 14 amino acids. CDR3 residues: CASSPRDRVFEQYF. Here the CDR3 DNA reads TGTGCCAGCAGCCCCCGGGACAGGGTGTTCGAGCAGTACTTC.

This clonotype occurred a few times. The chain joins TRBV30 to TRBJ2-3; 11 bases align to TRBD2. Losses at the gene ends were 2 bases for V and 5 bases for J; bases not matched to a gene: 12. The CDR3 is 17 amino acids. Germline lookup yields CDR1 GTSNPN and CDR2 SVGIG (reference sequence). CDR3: CAWSPLGLAGGRDTQYF. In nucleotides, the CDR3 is TGTGCCTGGAGTCCCCTCGGGCTAGCGGGGGGACGAGATACGCAGTATTTT. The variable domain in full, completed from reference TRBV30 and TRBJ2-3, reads SQTIHQWPATLVQPVGSPLSLECTVEGTSNPNLYWYRQAAGRGLQLLFYSVGIGQISSEVPQNLSASRPQDRQFILSSKKLLLSDSGFYLCAWSPLGLAGGRDTQYFGPGTRLTVL.

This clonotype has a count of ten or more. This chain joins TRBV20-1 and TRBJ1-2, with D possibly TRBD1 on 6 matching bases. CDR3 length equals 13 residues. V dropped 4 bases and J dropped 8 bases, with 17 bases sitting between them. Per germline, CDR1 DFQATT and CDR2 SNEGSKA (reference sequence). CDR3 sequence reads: CSATDSPGEGYTF. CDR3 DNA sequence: TGCAGTGCTACGGACAGCCCAGGAGAGGGCTACACCTTC.

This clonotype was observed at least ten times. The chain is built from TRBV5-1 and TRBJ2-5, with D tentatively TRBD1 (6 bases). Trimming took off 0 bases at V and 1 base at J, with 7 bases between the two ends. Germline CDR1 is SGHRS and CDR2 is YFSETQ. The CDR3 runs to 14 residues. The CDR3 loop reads CASSLEGGQETQYF. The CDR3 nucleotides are TGCGCCAGCAGCTTGGAAGGGGGCCAAGAGACCCAGTACTTC.

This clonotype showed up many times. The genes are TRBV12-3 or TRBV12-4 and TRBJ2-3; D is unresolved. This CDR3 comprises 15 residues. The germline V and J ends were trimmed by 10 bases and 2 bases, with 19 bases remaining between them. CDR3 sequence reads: CATQIPHHLTDTQYF. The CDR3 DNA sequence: TGTGCCACCCAGATACCCCACCACCTCACAGATACGCAGTATTTT.

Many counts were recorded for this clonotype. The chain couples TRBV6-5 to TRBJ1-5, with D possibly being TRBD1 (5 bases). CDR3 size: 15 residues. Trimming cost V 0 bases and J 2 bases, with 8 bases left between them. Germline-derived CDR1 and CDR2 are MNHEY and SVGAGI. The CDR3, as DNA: TGTGCCAGCAGTTACTCTTCGACAGGCAATCAGCCCCAGCATTTT. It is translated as CASSYSSTGNQPQHF.

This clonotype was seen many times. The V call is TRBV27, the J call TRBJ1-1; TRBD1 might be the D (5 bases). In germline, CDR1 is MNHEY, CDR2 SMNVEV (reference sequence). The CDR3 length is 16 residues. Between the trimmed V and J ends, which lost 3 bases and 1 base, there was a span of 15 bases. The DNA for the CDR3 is TGTGCCAGCAGTTTCGCCGCCTACAGGAGGAACACTGAAGCTTTCTTT. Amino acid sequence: CASSFAAYRRNTEAFF.

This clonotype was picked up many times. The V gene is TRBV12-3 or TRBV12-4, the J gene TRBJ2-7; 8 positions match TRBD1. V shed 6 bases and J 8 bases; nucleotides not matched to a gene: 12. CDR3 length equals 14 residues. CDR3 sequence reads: CASRSGQGNRKQYF. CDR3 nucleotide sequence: TGTGCCAGCAGGTCAGGACAGGGTAATCGAAAGCAGTACTTC.

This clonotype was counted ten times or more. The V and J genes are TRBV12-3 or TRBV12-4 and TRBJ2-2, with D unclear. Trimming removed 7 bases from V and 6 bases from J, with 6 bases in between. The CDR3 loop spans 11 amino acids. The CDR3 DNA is TGTGCCAGCACCACCGCCGGGGAGCTGTTTTTT. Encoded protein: CASTTAGELFF.

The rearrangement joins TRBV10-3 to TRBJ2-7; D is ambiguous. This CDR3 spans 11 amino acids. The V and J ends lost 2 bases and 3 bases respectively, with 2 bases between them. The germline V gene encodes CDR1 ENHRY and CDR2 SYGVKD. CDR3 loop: CAISENYEQYF. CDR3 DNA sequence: TGTGCCATCAGTGAGAACTACGAGCAGTACTTC.